This TCR beta chain was obtained from a study of spatial heterogeneity in lung cancer. Across the whole study: There were, on average, more than ten raw-read appearances for each unique TCR and UMI combination. Study findings and constraints: The estimate shows that only about 7% of tumor T cells were covered for alpha and approximately 13% for beta chains. Within tumors, counts of expanded alpha and beta TCRs tracked tumor mutation counts.

Each molecule of TCR cDNA was tagged with one unique molecular identifier. TCRdb used MiXCR to reprocess the 5' RACE reads, holding one entry per CDR3 protein. The sample lists around 8,800 distinct CDR3 sequences; 7% were seen once. Judged by abundance, this clonotype is medium-sized. No antigen is known for it. The CDR3 covers 13 residues. J lost 2 bases, V lost 11 bases, and 7 bases had no gene match. The germline gives CDR1 MNHNS, CDR2 SASEGT. The time point is: sample taken at primary tumor resection. Tumor, nontumor lung or frozen PBMC supplied whole RNA that was sequenced unsorted. The input for sequencing was lung tumor tissue, taken at surgery. This TCR was recovered from a male donor with early-stage non-small cell lung cancer. The chain combines TRBV6-1 with TRBJ2-7; 9 bases are shared with TRBD2. The CDR3 here is CAGKTSGTYEQYF. CDR3 sequence (DNA): TGTGCCGGGAAGACTAGCGGAACCTACGAGCAGTACTTC.